Listed below are T cell receptor beta chains from one sample, sequenced in a study of identical twins. TCRdb reprocessed the 5' RACE reads via MiXCR and lists one record per CDR3 protein. The sample contains 420,000 or so distinct CDR3 sequences, less than 20% of which appear only once. The sample consisted of naive T cells sorted from blood. These receptors all stem from a man in his fifties or sixties in good health. Each CDR3 is given with its conserved first and last residue. A D gene is named only where the DNA matches it firmly. Size is stated for part of the rows, as once, few or many counts, or as a class when the clone is expanded.

few	.	TRBJ1-3	TRBV20-1	TGCAGTGCTAAGGGCACAACACGAAACACCATATATTTT	CSAKGTTRNTIYF
.	.	TRBJ2-7	TRBV6-1	TGTGCCAGCAGGATTGGCCTTAGCTCCTACGAGCAGTACTTC	CASRIGLSSYEQYF
few	.	TRBJ1-1	TRBV5-6	TGTGCCAGCAGCGGAAACAGGGTCACTGAAGCTTTCTTT	CASSGNRVTEAFF
.	TRBD2	TRBJ2-1	TRBV20-1	TGCAGTGCTAGAGATTTGACTAGCGGAAGATTTTACAATGAGCAGTTCTTC	CSARDLTSGRFYNEQFF
.	.	TRBJ1-2	TRBV20-1	TGCAGTGCTCGACGCGCCAGGGCAGGGGATTTCTATGGCTACACCTTC	CSARRARAGDFYGYTF
.	.	TRBJ2-3	TRBV24-1	TGTGCCACCAGTGATTTTTGGGGTGCGGGAGATACGCAGTATTTT	CATSDFWGAGDTQYF
.	TRBD1	TRBJ1-1	TRBV28	TGTGCCAGCACCCAGGGGGGCACTGAAGCTTTCTTT	CASTQGGTEAFF
few	.	TRBJ1-2	TRBV28	TGTGCCAGCAGTTTAGTCGGGTGGTCCTACACCTTC	CASSLVGWSYTF
.	.	TRBJ1-1	TRBV5-1	TGCGCCAGCAGCTTGGAAGGGACTTGGAACACTGAAGCTTTCTTT	CASSLEGTWNTEAFF
few	TRBD2	TRBJ2-7	TRBV29-1	TGCAGCGTTGTAACCGGGACTAGCGGGGTGACCTACGAGCAGTACTTC	CSVVTGTSGVTYEQYF
many	TRBD2	TRBJ2-1	TRBV20-1	TGCAGTGCTAGATTGCCTAGCGGGAGCGGTGAGCAGTTCTTC	CSARLPSGSGEQFF
few	TRBD1	TRBJ2-5	TRBV6-6	TGTGCCAGCAGTAGACAGGGACCTGAGACCCAGTACTTC	CASSRQGPETQYF